This T cell receptor (beta chain) was identified in a study of CD8 T cells in ankylosing spondylitis. Each CDR3 protein gets one entry after TCRdb re-called the 5' RACE reads with MiXCR. The sample lists about 260,000 distinct CDR3 sequences, roughly a quarter occurring once. CDR1 and CDR2 from the germline V gene are SQVTM and ANQGSEA. V was clipped by 4 bases and J by 4 bases; unmatched bases: 9. This CDR3 comprises 14 residues. This clonotype was seen repeatedly, ten times or more. The sequence came from a male donor with ankylosing spondylitis or in good health (not recorded which). The rearrangement uses TRBV29-1 and TRBJ1-1; 7 bases align to TRBD1. Sequenced material: blood, either unsorted or a sorted T cell fraction (not recorded which). The CDR3 DNA reads as TGCAGCGTTGCGGCAGGGGGAGTGAGCACTGAAGCTTTCTTT. Its protein is CSVAAGGVSTEAFF.